Below are 15 T cell receptor beta chains sequenced from a single sample in a study of T cells expressing NK-cell markers. No DNA is given; TCRdb re-called the 5' RACE reads and lists each CDR3 protein once. The sample has roughly 160,000 distinct CDR3 sequences, and its top ten clones hold around a sixth. The sample consisted of blood T cells: a sorted CD56 or NKG2C T cell subset, CD4+ or CD8+ T cells, or bulk PBMC T cells (not recorded which). The receptors were gathered from a woman aged 18 to 75 in good health.

The CDR3: CASSSRGATDTQYF. The rearrangement joins TRBV7-9 to TRBJ2-3; TCRdb outputs TRBD1, but without DNA this stays unchecked. The CDR3 has 14 amino acids. Per germline, CDR1 SEHNR and CDR2 FQNEAQ (reference sequence).

J is TRBJ2-3 and V is TRBV15. The germline CDR1 and CDR2 sequences are LNHNV and YYDKDF (reference sequence). This CDR3 is 13 amino acids long. CDR3 residues: CATSTWNTDTQYF.

V and J are TRBV5-1 and TRBJ2-7; TCRdb names TRBD2, which stays unverified in the absence of DNA. Germline CDR1 and CDR2: SGHRS and YFSETQ. The CDR3 has 16 amino acids. The CDR3 is CASSLAFPSGRDEQYF. Full variable domain (outside the CDR3, taken from reference TRBV5-1 and TRBJ2-7): KAGVTQTPRYLIKTRGQQVTLSCSPISGHRSVSWYQQTPGQGLQFLFEYFSETQRNKGNFPGRFSGRQFSNSRSEMNVSTLELGDSALYLCASSLAFPSGRDEQYFGPGTRLTVT.

The rearrangement joins TRBV9 to TRBJ2-7; TCRdb calls TRBD1, which cannot be checked without DNA. Germline V gene lookup returns CDR1 SGDLS and CDR2 YYNGEE. This CDR3 comprises 15 residues. The CDR3 reads CASSVAGTGDYEQYF.

The gene calls are TRBV30 and TRBJ2-7; TCRdb picks TRBD2, but there is no DNA to check that call. CDR1 is GTSNPN and CDR2 is SVGIG in the germline V gene (reference sequence). This CDR3 is 13 amino acids long. This chain's CDR3 is CAWSGIGGYEQYF.

CDR3 loop: CATSFGLAGGSTDTQYF. The genes are TRBV24-1 and TRBJ2-3; TCRdb names TRBD2, which stays unverified in the absence of DNA. The CDR3 consists of 17 residues. Germline CDR1 reads KGHDR; CDR2 reads SFDVKD.

CDR3: CASISIDRTLRDYGYTF. This rearrangement joins TRBV5-6 to TRBJ1-2; lacking DNA, the TRBD1 call made by TCRdb goes unchecked. The length of the CDR3 is 17 residues. Germline CDR1 and CDR2: SGHDT and YYEEEE. Variable domain in full (rest from reference TRBV5-6 and TRBJ1-2): DAGVTQSPTHLIKTRGQQVTLRCSPKSGHDTVSWYQQALGQGPQFIFQYYEEEERQRGNFPDRFSGHQFPNYSSELNVNALLLGDSALYLCASISIDRTLRDYGYTFGSGTRLTVV.

V gene TRBV6-1 combines with J gene TRBJ1-5; there is no DNA to check the TCRdb D call of TRBD1. The CDR3 is made up of 16 amino acids. The germline gives CDR1 MNHNS, CDR2 SASEGT. The CDR3 reads CASSTLQGAPNQPQHF.

This chain links TRBV6-2 or TRBV6-3 with TRBJ1-2. The CDR3 contains 13 residues. Germline V gene sequence: CDR1 MNHEY, CDR2 SVGEGT. The CDR3 loop reads CASSKDGNYGYTF.

The chain carries TRBV12-3 or TRBV12-4 and TRBJ1-6; TCRdb reports TRBD1, a call that lacks DNA to check it against. This CDR3 comprises 17 residues. Here the CDR3 reads CASTNSGGGFPNSPLHF.

The chain combines TRBV4-1 with TRBJ1-1; as DNA is missing, the TRBD1 call by TCRdb cannot be tested. This CDR3 comprises 16 residues. CDR1 and CDR2 from the germline V gene are MGHRA and YSYEKL. The CDR3 protein is CASSQDVGKGYTEAFF.

The rearrangement uses TRBV7-2 and TRBJ2-3; TCRdb selects TRBD1, and the lack of DNA leaves this call unchecked. CDR1 and CDR2 (germline): SGHTA, FQGNSA. The CDR3 spans 16 residues. CDR3 sequence reads: CASSLGGGISTDTQYF. Together with reference TRBV7-2 and TRBJ2-3, the CDR3 gives the full variable domain: GAGVSQSPSNKVTEKGKDVELRCDPISGHTALYWYRQSLGQGLEFLIYFQGNSAPDKSGLPSDRFSAERTGGSVSTLTIQRTQQEDSAVYLCASSLGGGISTDTQYFGPGTRLTVL.

The rearrangement uses TRBV15 and TRBJ1-1; TCRdb designates TRBD1, a call that cannot be tested without DNA. The CDR3 totals 15 residues. The germline V gene has CDR1 LNHNV and CDR2 YYDKDF (reference sequence). CDR3 loop: CATSRARTGATEAFF.

The chain has TRBV7-8 and TRBJ2-1; with no DNA, the TCRdb D assignment of TRBD2 cannot be verified. From germline, CDR1 is SGHVS and CDR2 FQNEAQ. This CDR3 is built from 16 residues. This CDR3 reads CASSTTSRLAHNEQFF.

The V and J genes are TRBV5-6 and TRBJ2-2. From germline, CDR1 is SGHDT and CDR2 YYEEEE. This CDR3 is built from 12 residues. This chain's CDR3 is CASSLRGGELFF.